This record looks at one T cell receptor beta chain sequence and its context. These data belong to a study of blood T cell repertoires in COVID-19. Germline loops: CDR1 SGHTA, CDR2 FQGNSA. The CDR3 covers 17 residues. V was trimmed by 2 bases and J by 4 bases, leaving 20 bases between them. Methods used by the authors: Amplifying reference gene primers gave estimates of nucleated cell counts. Repertoires were generated with immunoSEQ multiplex PCR, while TCRdb's copy carries only in-frame clones and drops some. D and trimming come from the DNA, and the V and J calls and clone size come from that table. The sample lists about 85,000 clones; approximately 90% were seen once.

What was sequenced was peripheral blood. This chain uses TRBV7-2 with TRBJ1-1; D perhaps matches TRBD1 (5 bases). The sequence was obtained from a man aged 60 to 75 with acute or convalescent COVID-19. Written as DNA, the CDR3 is TGTGCCAGCAGCTTAAGGATCGGATCAGGGTCTTCCACTGAAGCTTTCTTT. Translating gives CASSLRIGSGSSTEAFF.